These T cell receptor beta chains were read from a single sample in a study of glioma-infiltrating T cells after dendritic cell vaccination. Repertoires were generated with immunoSEQ multiplex PCR, while TCRdb's copy carries only in-frame clones and drops some. Here the sample spans tens of thousands of clones, around 83% being singletons. Sequenced here: blood, sampled after dendritic cell vaccination. All receptors come from a human donor with glioblastoma. Both conserved end residues are part of each CDR3. D genes are given only for firm matches. Some rows mark clone size as missing; the rest say once, few, many or name a class of expanded clone.

d_call,j_call,v_call,clone_size,cdr3_aa,cdr3_nt
NA,TRBJ2-7,TRBV2,NA,CASRDLVERPYEQYF,TGTGCCAGCAGAGACCTAGTAGAGCGCCCCTACGAGCAGTACTTC
TRBD1,TRBJ2-7,TRBV10-2,NA,CASSNRGPYEQYF,TGCGCCAGCAGTAACAGGGGCCCCTACGAGCAGTACTTC
NA,TRBJ2-2,TRBV6-6,NA,CASSPLSSGELFF,TGTGCCAGCAGCCCACTTTCGTCCGGGGAGCTGTTTTTT
NA,TRBJ1-1,TRBV4-3,NA,CASSQGRGGEAFF,TGCGCCAGCAGCCAAGGGCGGGGTGGTGAAGCTTTCTTT
TRBD1,TRBJ1-1,TRBV5-8,NA,CASSLEQGATEAFF,TGTGCCAGCAGCTTGGAACAGGGGGCGACTGAAGCTTTCTTT
NA,TRBJ1-5,TRBV2,NA,CASSEALNQPQHF,TGTGCCAGCAGTGAAGCCCTAAATCAGCCCCAGCATTTT
NA,TRBJ2-1,TRBV12-5,NA,CASGTRSYNEQFF,TGTGCTAGTGGGACTCGTTCCTACAATGAGCAGTTCTTC
NA,TRBJ2-7,TRBV11-3,NA,CASSLGSGNYYEQYF,TGTGCCAGCAGCTTAGGGTCAGGGAACTACTACGAGCAGTACTTC
NA,TRBJ2-7,TRBV21-1,NA,CASSRGGDGSYEQYF,TGTGCCAGCAGCCGCGGAGGAGACGGGTCCTACGAGCAGTACTTC
NA,TRBJ2-1,TRBV6-6,few,CASSYGQRSNEQFF,TGTGCCAGCAGTTACGGACAGAGGTCCAATGAGCAGTTCTTC
TRBD1,TRBJ2-7,TRBV7-2,NA,CASSFGQGSYEQYF,TGTGCCAGCAGCTTCGGACAGGGCAGCTACGAGCAGTACTTC
NA,TRBJ1-5,TRBV19,NA,CASRQRYSNQPQHF,TGTGCCAGTAGACAGAGATATAGCAATCAGCCCCAGCATTTT
NA,TRBJ2-1,TRBV6-6,NA,CASSSGGSYNEQFF,TGTGCCAGCAGTTCCGGGGGCTCCTACAATGAGCAGTTCTTC
TRBD1,TRBJ1-6,TRBV6-1,NA,CASSEYPGQGNSPLHF,TGTGCCAGCAGTGAGTATCCGGGACAGGGTAATTCACCCCTCCACTTT
NA,TRBJ1-1,TRBV7-2,medium-sized,CASSLGGGQWDAFF,TGTGCCAGCAGCTTAGGGGGGGGTCAGTGGGACGCTTTCTTT
NA,TRBJ2-1,TRBV5-6,once,CASSPSYNEQFF,TGTGCCAGCAGCCCCTCTTACAATGAGCAGTTCTTC
NA,TRBJ1-3,TRBV30,NA,CAWIAGNTIYF,TGTGCCTGGATTGCGGGAAACACCATATATTTT
NA,TRBJ1-6,TRBV19,NA,CASSIAVNSPLHF,TGTGCCAGTAGTATAGCGGTTAATTCACCCCTCCACTTT
TRBD1,TRBJ2-2,TRBV10-3,NA,CAISESQGARTGELFF,TGTGCCATCAGTGAGTCCCAGGGGGCGAGGACCGGGGAGCTGTTTTTT
TRBD1,TRBJ2-5,TRBV9,once,CASSAGTDQETQYF,TGTGCCAGCAGCGCCGGGACAGACCAAGAGACCCAGTACTTC
NA,TRBJ2-3,TRBV19,few,CASSTDRDTQYF,TGTGCCAGTAGTACAGACCGGGATACGCAGTATTTT
TRBD1,TRBJ1-4,TRBV4-3,NA,CASSQRGGEKLFF,TGCGCCAGCAGCCAAAGAGGGGGCGAAAAACTGTTTTTT
NA,TRBJ1-2,TRBV7-8,NA,CASSPGASAGAGYGYTF,TGTGCCAGCAGCCCCGGGGCGTCCGCGGGGGCAGGCTATGGCTACACCTTC
TRBD2,TRBJ2-2,TRBV2,NA,CASSVTGTSNGELFF,TGTGCCAGCAGCGTAACCGGGACTAGTAACGGGGAGCTGTTTTTT
TRBD2,TRBJ2-1,TRBV7-2,NA,CASSLASRGGYNEQFF,TGTGCCAGCAGCTTAGCCTCCCGGGGGGGCTACAATGAGCAGTTCTTC
TRBD1,TRBJ2-7,TRBV6-5,once,CASSYSGQGYEQYF,TGTGCCAGCAGTTACTCGGGACAGGGATACGAGCAGTACTTC
NA,TRBJ1-5,TRBV28,NA,CASSTPPGGGNQPQHF,TGTGCCAGCAGTACACCTCCGGGGGGGGGCAATCAGCCCCAGCATTTT
TRBD1,TRBJ1-2,TRBV5-6,few,CASSPGTANYGYTF,TGTGCCAGCAGCCCAGGGACAGCTAACTATGGCTACACCTTC
NA,TRBJ1-2,TRBV20-1,NA,CSAVQSYGYTF,TGCAGTGCTGTACAGAGCTATGGCTACACCTTC
NA,TRBJ1-1,TRBV6-1,NA,CASSASRTPRRGTEAFF,TGTGCCAGCAGTGCTTCGAGGACTCCCCGGAGGGGCACTGAAGCTTTCTTT
NA,TRBJ2-1,TRBV30,NA,CAWSTASFGGGTDEQFF,TGTGCCTGGAGTACCGCGTCTTTCGGCGGGGGCACGGATGAGCAGTTCTTC
TRBD1,TRBJ2-3,TRBV6-4,once,CASSKDRAYTDTQYF,TGTGCCAGCAGTAAGGACAGGGCATACACAGATACGCAGTATTTT
TRBD1,TRBJ1-5,TRBV2,NA,CASSDVTGVHQPQHF,TGTGCCAGCAGTGATGTTACAGGGGTACATCAGCCCCAGCATTTT
TRBD1,TRBJ2-7,TRBV7-9,once,CASSSRDSYSYEQYF,TGTGCCAGCAGCTCCAGGGACAGCTACTCCTACGAGCAGTACTTC
TRBD1,TRBJ2-7,TRBV9,NA,CASSVAANGGQESYEQYF,TGTGCCAGCAGCGTAGCGGCGAATGGGGGACAGGAATCCTACGAGCAGTACTTC
NA,TRBJ1-2,TRBV7-9,NA,CASSLRDTNYGYTF,TGTGCCAGCAGCTTAAGGGACACTAACTATGGCTACACCTTC
TRBD2,TRBJ2-2,TRBV11-3,NA,CASSPTSGGTGELFF,TGTGCCAGCAGCCCTACTAGCGGGGGGACCGGGGAGCTGTTTTTT
NA,TRBJ1-2,TRBV5-6,NA,CASSPEPRANYGYTF,TGTGCCAGCAGCCCGGAGCCGAGGGCTAACTATGGCTACACCTTC
TRBD2,TRBJ2-1,TRBV9,NA,CASSVENSGGDEQFF,TGTGCCAGCAGCGTGGAAAATAGCGGGGGGGATGAGCAGTTCTTC
TRBD1,TRBJ1-5,TRBV6-1,NA,CASRDRGHQPQHF,TGTGCCAGCAGGGACAGGGGTCATCAGCCCCAGCATTTT
NA,TRBJ2-5,TRBV5-1,NA,CASSLVVGELETQYF,TGCGCCAGCAGCTTGGTTGTAGGGGAATTAGAGACCCAGTACTTC
NA,TRBJ2-5,TRBV10-3,NA,CAISAEVQETQYF,TGTGCCATCAGTGCGGAGGTACAAGAGACCCAGTACTTC
NA,TRBJ1-2,TRBV19,NA,CASSIDRDWRYGSAAGYTF,TGTGCCAGTAGTATAGATCGGGACTGGCGCTATGGTTCGGCCGCGGGCTACACCTTC
TRBD2,TRBJ2-1,TRBV2,NA,CASRRLAGSYNEQFF,TGTGCCAGCAGGAGACTAGCGGGGAGCTACAATGAGCAGTTCTTC
TRBD1,TRBJ1-2,TRBV7-8,NA,CASSPQGQGGYGYTF,TGTGCCAGCAGCCCTCAAGGACAGGGAGGGTATGGCTACACCTTC
NA,TRBJ1-3,TRBV11-2,few,CASSFTDSGNTIYF,TGTGCCAGCAGCTTTACAGACTCTGGAAACACCATATATTTT
NA,TRBJ1-3,TRBV30,NA,CAWSVAPSVGNTIYF,TGTGCCTGGAGTGTAGCCCCCTCCGTTGGAAACACCATATATTTT
TRBD1,TRBJ1-3,TRBV6-5,NA,CASSYGQGENTIYF,TGTGCCAGCAGTTACGGACAGGGGGAGAACACCATATATTTT
NA,TRBJ2-7,TRBV9,NA,CASSPGTSNYEQYF,TGTGCCAGCAGCCCAGGGACATCCAACTACGAGCAGTACTTC
NA,TRBJ1-6,TRBV5-1,NA,CASSLVSQGMNSYNSPLHF,TGCGCCAGCAGCTTGGTGTCTCAGGGAATGAACTCCTATAATTCACCCCTCCACTTT
TRBD2,TRBJ2-5,TRBV12-5,NA,CASGFSGGAETQYF,TGTGCTAGTGGTTTTAGCGGGGGGGCGGAGACCCAGTACTTC
TRBD2,TRBJ2-3,TRBV9,NA,CASSAPGGATDTQYF,TGTGCCAGCAGCGCCCCGGGGGGGGCCACAGATACGCAGTATTTT
NA,TRBJ1-5,TRBV7-8,many,CASSPTGFNQPQHF,TGTGCCAGCAGCCCCACAGGATTCAATCAGCCCCAGCATTTT
TRBD1,TRBJ1-1,TRBV7-9,NA,CASSRRRTGTNTEAFF,TGTGCCAGCAGCCGGCGTCGGACAGGGACGAACACTGAAGCTTTCTTT